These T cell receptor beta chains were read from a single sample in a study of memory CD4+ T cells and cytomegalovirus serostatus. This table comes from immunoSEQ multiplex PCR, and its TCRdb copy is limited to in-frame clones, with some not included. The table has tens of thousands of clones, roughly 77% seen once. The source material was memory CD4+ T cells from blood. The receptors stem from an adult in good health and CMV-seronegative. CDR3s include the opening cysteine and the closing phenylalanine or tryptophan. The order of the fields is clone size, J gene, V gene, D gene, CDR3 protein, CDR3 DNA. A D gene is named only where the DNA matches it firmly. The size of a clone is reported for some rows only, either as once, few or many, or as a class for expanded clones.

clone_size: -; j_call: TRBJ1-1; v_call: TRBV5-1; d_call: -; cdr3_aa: CASSLVPQGTEAFF; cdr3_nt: TGCGCCAGCAGCTTGGTACCCCAGGGCACTGAAGCTTTCTTT
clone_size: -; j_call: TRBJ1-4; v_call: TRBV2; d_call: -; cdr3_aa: CASSDPGLNEKLFF; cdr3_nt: TGTGCCAGCAGTGACCCAGGGTTAAATGAAAAACTGTTTTTT
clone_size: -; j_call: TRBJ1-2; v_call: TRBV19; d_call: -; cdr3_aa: CASSIWGGGQINYGYTF; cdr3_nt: TGTGCCAGTAGTATTTGGGGAGGAGGACAGATCAACTATGGCTACACCTTC
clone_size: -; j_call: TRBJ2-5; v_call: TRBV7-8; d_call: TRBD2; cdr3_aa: CASSLTGLAGKETQYF; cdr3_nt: TGTGCCAGCAGCTTAACAGGACTAGCGGGAAAAGAGACCCAGTACTTC
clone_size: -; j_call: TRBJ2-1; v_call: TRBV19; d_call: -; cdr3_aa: CASSKEGRTYNEQFF; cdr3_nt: TGTGCCAGTAGTAAGGAGGGTAGAACCTACAATGAGCAGTTCTTC
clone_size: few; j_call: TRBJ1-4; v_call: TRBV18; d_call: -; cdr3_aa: CASSPSREKLFF; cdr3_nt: TGTGCCAGCTCACCAAGTAGGGAAAAACTGTTTTTT
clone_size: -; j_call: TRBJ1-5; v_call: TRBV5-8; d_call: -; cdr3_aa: CASSLAGARGNIGNQPQHF; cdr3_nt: TGTGCCAGCAGCTTGGCTGGAGCTCGGGGGAATATTGGAAATCAGCCCCAGCATTTT
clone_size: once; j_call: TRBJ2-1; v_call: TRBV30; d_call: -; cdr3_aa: CAWCSGTAYNEQFF; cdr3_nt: TGTGCCTGGTGCTCCGGGACCGCTTACAATGAGCAGTTCTTC
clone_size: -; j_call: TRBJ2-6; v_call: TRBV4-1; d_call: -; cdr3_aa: CASSQGIYAGGANVLTF; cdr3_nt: TGCGCCAGCAGCCAAGGGATTTACGCGGGTGGGGCCAACGTCCTGACTTTC
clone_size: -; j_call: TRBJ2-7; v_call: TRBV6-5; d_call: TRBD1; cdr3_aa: CASSQTGSGEQYF; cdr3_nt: TGTGCCAGCAGCCAGACAGGGTCGGGCGAGCAGTACTTC
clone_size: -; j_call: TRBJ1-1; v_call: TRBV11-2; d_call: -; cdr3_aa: CASSLDLTLNTEAFF; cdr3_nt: TGTGCCAGCAGCTTAGATCTGACCTTGAACACTGAAGCTTTCTTT
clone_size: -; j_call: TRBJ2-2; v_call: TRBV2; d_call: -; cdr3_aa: CASSSGSVNTGELFF; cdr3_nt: TGTGCCAGCAGTTCTGGCAGCGTTAACACCGGGGAGCTGTTTTTT
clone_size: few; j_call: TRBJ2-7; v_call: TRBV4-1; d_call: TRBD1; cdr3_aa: CASSQGPRARGLFEQYF; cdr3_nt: TGCGCCAGCAGCCAAGGGCCTCGTGCCAGGGGGCTTTTCGAGCAGTACTTC
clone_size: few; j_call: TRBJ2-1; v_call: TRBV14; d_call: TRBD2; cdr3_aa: CASSSTSIEQFF; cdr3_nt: TGTGCCAGCAGCTCGACTAGCATTGAGCAGTTCTTC
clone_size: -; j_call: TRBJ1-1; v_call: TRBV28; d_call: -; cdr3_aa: CASSLYSSAAMNTEAFF; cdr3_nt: TGTGCCAGCAGTTTATACAGCAGCGCGGCTATGAACACTGAAGCTTTCTTT
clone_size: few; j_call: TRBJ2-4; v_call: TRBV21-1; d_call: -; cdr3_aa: CASSKSRGRNKNIQYF; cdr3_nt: TGTGCCAGCAGCAAGTCGAGGGGGCGTAATAAAAACATTCAGTACTTC
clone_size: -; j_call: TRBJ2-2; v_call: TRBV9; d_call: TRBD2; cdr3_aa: CASSVTSGYGELFF; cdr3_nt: TGTGCCAGCAGCGTGACTAGCGGATACGGGGAGCTGTTTTTT
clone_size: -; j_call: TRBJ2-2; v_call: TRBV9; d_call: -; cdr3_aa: CASSQSVAGELFF; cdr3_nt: TGTGCCAGCAGCCAATCCGTTGCCGGGGAGCTGTTTTTT
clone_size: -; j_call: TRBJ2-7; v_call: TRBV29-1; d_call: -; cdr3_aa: CSVDPGTYEQYF; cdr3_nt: TGCAGCGTTGATCCCGGGACCTACGAGCAGTACTTC
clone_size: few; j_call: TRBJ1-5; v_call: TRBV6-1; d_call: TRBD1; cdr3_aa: CASRRQGGSNQPQHF; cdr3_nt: TGTGCCAGCAGAAGACAGGGGGGTAGCAATCAGCCCCAGCATTTT
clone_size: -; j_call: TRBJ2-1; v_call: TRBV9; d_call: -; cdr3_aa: CASSVEQAVGNEQFF; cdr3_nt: TGTGCCAGCAGCGTAGAGCAGGCGGTAGGCAATGAGCAGTTCTTC
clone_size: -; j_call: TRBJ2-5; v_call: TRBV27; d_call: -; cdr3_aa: CASSFKERETQYF; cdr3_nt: TGTGCCAGCAGTTTTAAGGAGAGAGAGACCCAGTACTTC
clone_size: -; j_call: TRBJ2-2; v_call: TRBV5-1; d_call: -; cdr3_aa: CASSLVGSNTGELFF; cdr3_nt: TGCGCCAGCAGCTTGGTAGGCTCCAACACCGGGGAGCTGTTTTTT
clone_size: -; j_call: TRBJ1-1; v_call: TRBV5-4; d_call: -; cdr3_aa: CASSADRRWGEAFF; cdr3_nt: TGTGCCAGCAGCGCAGACAGGCGTTGGGGTGAAGCTTTCTTT
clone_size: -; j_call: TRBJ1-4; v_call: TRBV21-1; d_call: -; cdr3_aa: CASSKAKTTNEKLFF; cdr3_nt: TGTGCCAGCAGCAAAGCCAAAACAACTAATGAAAAACTGTTTTTT
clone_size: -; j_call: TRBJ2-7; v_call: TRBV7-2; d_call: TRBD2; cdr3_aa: CASKAPGLAGGGNEQYF; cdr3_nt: TGTGCCAGCAAGGCGCCAGGACTAGCGGGAGGGGGTAACGAGCAGTACTTC
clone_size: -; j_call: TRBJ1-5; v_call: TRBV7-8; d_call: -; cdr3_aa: CASSPVGGLKHF; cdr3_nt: TGTGCCAGCAGCCCGGTAGGAGGGCTAAAGCATTTT
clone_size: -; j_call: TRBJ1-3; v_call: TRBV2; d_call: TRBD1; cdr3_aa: CASSERRQGGTIYF; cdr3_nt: TGTGCCAGCAGTGAAAGACGACAGGGAGGCACCATATATTTT
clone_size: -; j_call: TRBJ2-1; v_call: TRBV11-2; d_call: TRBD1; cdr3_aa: CASSLGTGGYNEQFF; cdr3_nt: TGTGCCAGCAGCTTAGGGACAGGGGGGTACAATGAGCAGTTCTTC
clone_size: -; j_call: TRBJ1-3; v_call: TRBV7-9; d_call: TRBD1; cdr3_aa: CASSSTRQGAGNTIYF; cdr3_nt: TGTGCCAGCAGCTCAACCAGACAGGGGGCTGGAAACACCATATATTTT
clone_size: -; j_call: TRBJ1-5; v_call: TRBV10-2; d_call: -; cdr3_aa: CASSVTTQPQHF; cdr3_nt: TGCGCCAGCAGTGTTACTACTCAGCCCCAGCATTTT
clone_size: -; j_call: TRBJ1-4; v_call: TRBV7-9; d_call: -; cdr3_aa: CASSLGGTNEKLFF; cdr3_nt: TGTGCCAGCAGCTTGGGCGGGACTAATGAAAAACTGTTTTTT
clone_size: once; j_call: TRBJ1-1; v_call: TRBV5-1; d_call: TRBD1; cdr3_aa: CASSLGTGLNTEAFF; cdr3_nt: TGCGCCAGCAGCTTGGGGACAGGCTTGAACACTGAAGCTTTCTTT
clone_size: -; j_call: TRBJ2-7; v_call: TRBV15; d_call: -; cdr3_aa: CATSRVRESVYEQYF; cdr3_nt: TGTGCCACCAGCAGAGTTAGGGAGTCGGTCTACGAGCAGTACTTC
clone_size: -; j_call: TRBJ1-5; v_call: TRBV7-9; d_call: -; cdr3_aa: CASSLGGYSNQPQHF; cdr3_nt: TGTGCCAGCAGCCTAGGGGGGTACAGCAATCAGCCCCAGCATTTT
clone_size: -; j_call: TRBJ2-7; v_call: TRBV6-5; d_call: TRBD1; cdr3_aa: CASSYAGGSSYYEQYF; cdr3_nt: TGTGCCAGCAGTTACGCAGGGGGCTCGTCATACTACGAGCAGTACTTC
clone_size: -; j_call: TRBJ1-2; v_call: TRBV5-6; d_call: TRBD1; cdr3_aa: CASSRDSPYGYTF; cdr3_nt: TGTGCCAGCAGCCGGGACAGTCCCTATGGCTACACCTTC
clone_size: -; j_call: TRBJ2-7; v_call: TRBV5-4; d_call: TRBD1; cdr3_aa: CASSPTGGSYYEQYF; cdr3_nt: TGTGCCAGCAGCCCGACAGGGGGCAGTTACTACGAGCAGTACTTC
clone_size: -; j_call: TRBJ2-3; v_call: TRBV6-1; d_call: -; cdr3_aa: CASSESQGFLTDTQYF; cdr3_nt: TGTGCCAGCAGTGAGAGTCAGGGGTTTCTGACAGATACGCAGTATTTT
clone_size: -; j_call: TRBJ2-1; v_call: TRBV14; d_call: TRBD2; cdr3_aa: CASSQDPGGPNGEQFF; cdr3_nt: TGTGCCAGCAGCCAAGACCCGGGAGGGCCCAATGGCGAGCAGTTCTTC
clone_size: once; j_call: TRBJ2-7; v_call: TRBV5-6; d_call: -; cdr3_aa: CASSLPSGYEQYF; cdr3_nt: TGTGCCAGCAGCCTCCCCTCCGGATACGAGCAGTACTTC
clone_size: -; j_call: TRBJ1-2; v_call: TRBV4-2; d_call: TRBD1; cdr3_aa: CASSHQGDYGYTF; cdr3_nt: TGTGCCAGCAGCCACCAGGGGGACTATGGCTACACCTTC
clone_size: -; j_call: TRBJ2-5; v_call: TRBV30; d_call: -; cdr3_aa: CAWSARLVKRETQYF; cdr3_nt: TGTGCCTGGAGTGCCAGACTAGTAAAACGGGAGACCCAGTACTTC
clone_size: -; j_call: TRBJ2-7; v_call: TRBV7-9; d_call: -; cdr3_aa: CASSLGTDALEQYF; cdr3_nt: TGTGCCAGCAGCTTAGGGACAGATGCCCTGGAGCAGTACTTC